The source of this TCR beta chain is a study of control samples from healthy donors and cancer patients. Using immunoSEQ multiplex PCR, the repertoire was profiled, and TCRdb retains in-frame clones only, with some absent. This sample has about 110,000 clones, with around nine tenths found just once. The germline gives CDR1 MNHEY, CDR2 SVGEGT. The CDR3 is 15 amino acids. With 6 bases removed from V and 3 bases from J, the gap between germline ends came to 14 bases. This receptor was obtained from a woman in her sixties with lung cancer. The sequenced material came from PBMCs. The rearrangement joins TRBV6-2 or TRBV6-3 to TRBJ2-2; D is perhaps TRBD1 (6 bases). CDR3 sequence (DNA): TGTGCCAGCAGCCGGGGACAATTGTACACCGGGGAGCTGTTTTTT. Its translation is CASSRGQLYTGELFF.